The clone carrying this T cell receptor (beta chain) came up once. Trimming took 5 bases from V and 2 from J, leaving 14 bases between them. CDR1 is SGHNT, CDR2 YENEEA, per germline. The CDR3 contains 15 residues. Time point indicated: pretreatment peripheral blood. The protocol was immunoSEQ multiplex PCR, while the TCRdb copy is restricted to in-frame clones and leaves out a portion. The sample has some 45,000 clones, roughly 90% seen once. This record belongs to a study of PD-L1 blockade in urothelial cancer. The chain couples TRBV11-3 to TRBJ2-3; a weak D match, TRBD1 (6 bases). Here the sequenced sample was PBMCs, taken around atezolizumab (anti-PD-L1) treatment. The receptor was derived from a donor aged 40 or over with urothelial cancer. The CDR3 nucleotides read TGTGCCAGCAGCGCCCCTCAGGGGCACACAGATACGCAGTATTTT. Its translation is CASSAPQGHTDTQYF. The full variable domain, in which reference TRBV11-3 and TRBJ2-3 provide the parts outside the CDR3, is EAGVVQSPRYKIIEKKQPVAFWCNPISGHNTLYWYLQNLGQGPELLIRYENEEAVDDSQLPKDRFSAERLKGVDSTLKIQPAELGDSAVYLCASSAPQGHTDTQYFGPGTRLTVL.